These T cell receptor beta chains were read from a single sample in a study of cytomegalovirus exposure and HLA in healthy donors. Sequencing was performed with immunoSEQ multiplex PCR; in TCRdb, only in-frame clones are kept and a portion is missing. The sample records 100,000 to 150,000 clones, roughly 80% being singletons. The sample was PBMCs. The receptors come from a male donor in good health and CMV-seronegative. The CDR3 runs from the conserved cysteine through the conserved F or W. Each record gives: clone size, J gene, V gene, CDR3 length, D gene, CDR3 DNA, CDR3 protein. The D gene is left open where the match is weak. Clone size is not always given. Where it is, it says once, few, many or a class for expanded clones.

size: few
J: TRBJ1-2
V: TRBV9
length: 17
D: TRBD1
DNA: TGTGCCAGCAGCGGGGGGGGACAGGGGGCGCTTAACTATGGCTACACCTTC
CDR3: CASSGGGQGALNYGYTF

size: NA
J: TRBJ2-2
V: TRBV4-3
length: 20
D: TRBD2
DNA: TGCGCCAGCAGCCAATCCAGGGAGGCTAGCGGGGGCTCGAACACCGGGGAGCTGTTTTTT
CDR3: CASSQSREASGGSNTGELFF

size: few
J: TRBJ2-2
V: TRBV6-4
length: 14
D: NA
DNA: TGTGCCAGCAGTGACGGGACACACACCGGGGAGCTGTTTTTT
CDR3: CASSDGTHTGELFF

size: NA
J: TRBJ1-1
V: TRBV19
length: 17
D: NA
DNA: TGTGCCAGTAGTAGGGGCCCCCGACCCCCCTCGAACACTGAAGCTTTCTTT
CDR3: CASSRGPRPPSNTEAFF

size: NA
J: TRBJ2-1
V: TRBV7-9
length: 17
D: TRBD2
DNA: TGTGCCAGCAGCTCTAGAGTAGGGACTAGCGGGAGTAATGAGCAGTTCTTC
CDR3: CASSSRVGTSGSNEQFF

size: NA
J: TRBJ2-7
V: TRBV28
length: 16
D: TRBD1
DNA: TGTGCCAGCAGTCCTTCCGGGACAGGGATCGTCGGCGAGCAGTACTTC
CDR3: CASSPSGTGIVGEQYF

size: NA
J: TRBJ1-5
V: TRBV27
length: 13
D: TRBD1
DNA: TGTGCCAGCAGTCAAGGACAGGGATCGCCCCAGCATTTT
CDR3: CASSQGQGSPQHF

size: NA
J: TRBJ2-3
V: TRBV30
length: 16
D: TRBD1
DNA: TGTGCCTGGAGTCCAATAGGGGACAGCTGGGGGGATACGCAGTATTTT
CDR3: CAWSPIGDSWGDTQYF

size: NA
J: TRBJ2-7
V: TRBV9
length: 16
D: TRBD1
DNA: TGTGCCAGCAGCGTAGGGACTACGGGACAGGTCTACGAGCAGTACTTC
CDR3: CASSVGTTGQVYEQYF

size: NA
J: TRBJ1-6
V: TRBV27
length: 14
D: TRBD1
DNA: TGTGCCAGCAGTCCCGGACAGGGTTGGGTACCCCTCCACTTT
CDR3: CASSPGQGWVPLHF

size: NA
J: TRBJ2-3
V: TRBV7-2
length: 14
D: TRBD2
DNA: TGTGCCAGCAGCCCTGGGGGGGTCTTGGATACGCAGTATTTT
CDR3: CASSPGGVLDTQYF

size: NA
J: TRBJ2-7
V: TRBV5-1
length: 15
D: TRBD2
DNA: TGCGCCACTCGGGGGGGAAGCGGGAGAAACTACGAGCAGTACTTC
CDR3: CATRGGSGRNYEQYF

size: NA
J: TRBJ2-2
V: TRBV7-9
length: 17
D: TRBD2
DNA: TGTGCCAGCAGCTTGACTAGCGGGAGTCATACCACCGGGGAGCTGTTTTTT
CDR3: CASSLTSGSHTTGELFF

size: NA
J: TRBJ1-4
V: TRBV27
length: 14
D: NA
DNA: TGTGCCAGCAGTTTGCGGCAGGGAGGTGAAAAACTGTTTTTT
CDR3: CASSLRQGGEKLFF

size: NA
J: TRBJ1-2
V: TRBV19
length: 12
D: NA
DNA: TGTGCCAGCCGAGAGTCTGTGCTTGGCTACACCTTC
CDR3: CASRESVLGYTF